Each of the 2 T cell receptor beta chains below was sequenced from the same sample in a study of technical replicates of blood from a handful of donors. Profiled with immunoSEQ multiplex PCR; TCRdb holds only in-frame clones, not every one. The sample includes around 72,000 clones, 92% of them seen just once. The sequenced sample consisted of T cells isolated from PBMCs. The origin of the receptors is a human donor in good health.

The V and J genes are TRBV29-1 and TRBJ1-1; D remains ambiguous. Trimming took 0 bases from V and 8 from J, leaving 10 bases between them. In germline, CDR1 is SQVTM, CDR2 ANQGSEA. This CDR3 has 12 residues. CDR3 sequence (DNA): TGCAGCGTTGAAGATAGGAGTCCAGAAGCTTTCTTT. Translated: CSVEDRSPEAFF.

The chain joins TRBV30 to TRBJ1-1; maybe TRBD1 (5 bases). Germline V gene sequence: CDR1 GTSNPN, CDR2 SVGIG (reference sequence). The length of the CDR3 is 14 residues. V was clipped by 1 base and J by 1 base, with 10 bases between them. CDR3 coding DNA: TGTGCCTGGAGTGCAGGGTTTGCGAACACTGAAGCTTTCTTT. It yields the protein CAWSAGFANTEAFF.